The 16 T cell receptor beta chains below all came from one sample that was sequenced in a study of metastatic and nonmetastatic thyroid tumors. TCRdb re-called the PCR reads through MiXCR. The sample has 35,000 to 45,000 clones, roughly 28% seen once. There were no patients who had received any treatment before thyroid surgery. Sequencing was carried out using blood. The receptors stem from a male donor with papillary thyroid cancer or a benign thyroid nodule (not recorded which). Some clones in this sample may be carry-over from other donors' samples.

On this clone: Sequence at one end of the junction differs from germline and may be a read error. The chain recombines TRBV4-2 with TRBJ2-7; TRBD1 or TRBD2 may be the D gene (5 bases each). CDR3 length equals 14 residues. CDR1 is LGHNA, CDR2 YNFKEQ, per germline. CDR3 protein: CTSSLSPGPYEQYF. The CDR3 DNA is TGTACCAGCAGCCTAAGCCCGGGACCCTACGAGCAGTACTTC.

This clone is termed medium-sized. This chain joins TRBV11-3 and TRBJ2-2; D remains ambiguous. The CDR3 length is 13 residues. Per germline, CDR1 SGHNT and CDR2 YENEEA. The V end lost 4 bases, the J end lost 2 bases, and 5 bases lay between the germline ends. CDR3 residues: CASSSGNTGELFF. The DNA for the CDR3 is TGTGCCAGCAGCTCCGGAAACACCGGGGAGCTGTTTTTT.

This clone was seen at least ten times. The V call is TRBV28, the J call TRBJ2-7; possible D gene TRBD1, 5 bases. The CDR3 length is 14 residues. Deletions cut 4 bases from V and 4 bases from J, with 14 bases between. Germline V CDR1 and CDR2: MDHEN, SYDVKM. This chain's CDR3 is CASSSPRTPYEQYF. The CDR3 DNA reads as TGTGCCAGCAGTTCGCCGAGGACACCTTACGAGCAGTACTTC.

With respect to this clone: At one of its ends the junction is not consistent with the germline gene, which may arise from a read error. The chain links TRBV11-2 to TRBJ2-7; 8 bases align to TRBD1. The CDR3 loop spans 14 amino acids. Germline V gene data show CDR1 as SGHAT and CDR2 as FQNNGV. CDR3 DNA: TGTGCCAACAGCCTTTACAGGGGGGTCTACGAGCAGTACTTC. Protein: CANSLYRGVYEQYF.

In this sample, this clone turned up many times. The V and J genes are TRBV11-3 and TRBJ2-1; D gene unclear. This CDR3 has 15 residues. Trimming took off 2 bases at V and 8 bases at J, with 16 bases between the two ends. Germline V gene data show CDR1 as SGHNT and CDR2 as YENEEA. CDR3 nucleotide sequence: TGTGCCAGCAGCTTAAGTGGCTCCGCGAAAGATGAGCAGTTCTTC. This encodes CASSLSGSAKDEQFF.

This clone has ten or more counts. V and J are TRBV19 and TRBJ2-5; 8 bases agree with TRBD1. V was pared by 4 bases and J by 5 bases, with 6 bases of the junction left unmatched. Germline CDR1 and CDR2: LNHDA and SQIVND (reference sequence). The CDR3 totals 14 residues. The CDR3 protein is CASSTAGGVETQYF. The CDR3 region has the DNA TGTGCCAGTAGTACCGCAGGGGGCGTGGAGACCCAGTACTTC. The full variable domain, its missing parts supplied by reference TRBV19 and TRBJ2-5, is DGGITQSPKYLFRKEGQNVTLSCEQNLNHDAMYWYRQDPGQGLRLIYYSQIVNDFQKGDIAEGYSVSREKKESFPLTVTSAQKNPTAFYLCASSTAGGVETQYFGPGTRLLVL.

Here the CDR3 DNA reads TGCGCCAGCAGCTTGGATGGCTACACCTTC. Translation: CASSLDGYTF. V usage is TRBV5-1 and J usage is TRBJ1-2; D is ambiguous. Germline V CDR1 and CDR2: SGHRS, YFSETQ. Trimming cost V 0 bases and J 6 bases, with 0 bases left between them. CDR3 size: 10 residues.

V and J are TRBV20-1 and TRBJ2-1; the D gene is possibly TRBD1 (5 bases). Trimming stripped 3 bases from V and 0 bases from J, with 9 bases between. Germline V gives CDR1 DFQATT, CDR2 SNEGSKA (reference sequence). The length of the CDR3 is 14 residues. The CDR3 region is CSARDMSSYNEQFF. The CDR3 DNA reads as TGCAGTGCTAGGGACATGAGCTCCTACAATGAGCAGTTCTTC.

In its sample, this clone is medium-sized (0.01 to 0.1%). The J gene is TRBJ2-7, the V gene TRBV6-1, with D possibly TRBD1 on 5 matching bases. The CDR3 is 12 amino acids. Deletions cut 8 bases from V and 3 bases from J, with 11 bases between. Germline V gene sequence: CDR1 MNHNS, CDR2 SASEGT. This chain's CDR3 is CASFSGHYEQYF. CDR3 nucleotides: TGTGCCAGCTTCTCAGGGCACTACGAGCAGTACTTC.

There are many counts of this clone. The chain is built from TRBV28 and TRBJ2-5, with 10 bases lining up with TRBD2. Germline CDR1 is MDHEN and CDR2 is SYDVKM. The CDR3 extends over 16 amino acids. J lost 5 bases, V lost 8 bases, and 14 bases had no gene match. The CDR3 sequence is CASVRLLAGEGETQYF. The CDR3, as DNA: TGTGCCAGCGTCCGGCTCCTAGCGGGGGAAGGGGAGACCCAGTACTTC.

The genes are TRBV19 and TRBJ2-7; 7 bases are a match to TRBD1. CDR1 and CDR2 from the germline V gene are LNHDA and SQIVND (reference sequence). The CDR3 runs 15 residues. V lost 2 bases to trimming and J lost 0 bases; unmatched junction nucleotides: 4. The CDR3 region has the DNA TGTGCCAGTAGTATATCAGGACAGGTCTCCTACGAGCAGTACTTC. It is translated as CASSISGQVSYEQYF.

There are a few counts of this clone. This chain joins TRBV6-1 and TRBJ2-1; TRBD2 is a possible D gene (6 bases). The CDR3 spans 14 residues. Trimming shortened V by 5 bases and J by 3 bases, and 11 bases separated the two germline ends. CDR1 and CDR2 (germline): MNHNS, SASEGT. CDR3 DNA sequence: TGTGCCAGCAGTAGGGGACTGGACTACAATGAGCAGTTCTTC. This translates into CASSRGLDYNEQFF.

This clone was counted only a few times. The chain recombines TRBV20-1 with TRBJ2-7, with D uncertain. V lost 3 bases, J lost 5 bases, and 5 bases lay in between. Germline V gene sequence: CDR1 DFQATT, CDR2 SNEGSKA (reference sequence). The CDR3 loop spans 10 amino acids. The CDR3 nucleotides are TGCAGTGCTAGTAGGGACGAGCAGTACTTC. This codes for CSASRDEQYF.

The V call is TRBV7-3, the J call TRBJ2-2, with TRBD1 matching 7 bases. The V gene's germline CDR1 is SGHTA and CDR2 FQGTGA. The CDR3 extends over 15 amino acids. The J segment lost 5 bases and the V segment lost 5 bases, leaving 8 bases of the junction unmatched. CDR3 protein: CASSLMTGRTGELFF. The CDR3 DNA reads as TGTGCCAGCAGCCTCATGACAGGGCGAACCGGGGAGCTGTTTTTT. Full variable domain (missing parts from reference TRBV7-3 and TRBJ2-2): GAGVSQTPSNKVTEKGKYVELRCDPISGHTALYWYRQSLGQGPEFLIYFQGTGAADDSGLPNDRFFAVRPEGSVSTLKIQRTERGDSAVYLCASSLMTGRTGELFFGEGSRLTVL.

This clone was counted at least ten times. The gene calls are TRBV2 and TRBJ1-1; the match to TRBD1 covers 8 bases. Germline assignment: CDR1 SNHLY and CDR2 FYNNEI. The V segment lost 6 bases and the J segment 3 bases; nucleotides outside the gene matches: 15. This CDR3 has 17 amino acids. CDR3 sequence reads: CASRPGTGQPRDTEAFF. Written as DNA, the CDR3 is TGTGCCAGCAGGCCCGGGACAGGTCAACCGAGGGACACTGAAGCTTTCTTT. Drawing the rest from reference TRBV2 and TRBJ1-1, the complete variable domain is EPEVTQTPSHQVTQMGQEVILRCVPISNHLYFYWYRQILGQKVEFLVSFYNNEISEKSEIFDDQFSVERPDGSNFTLKIRSTKLEDSAMYFCASRPGTGQPRDTEAFFGQGTRLTVV.

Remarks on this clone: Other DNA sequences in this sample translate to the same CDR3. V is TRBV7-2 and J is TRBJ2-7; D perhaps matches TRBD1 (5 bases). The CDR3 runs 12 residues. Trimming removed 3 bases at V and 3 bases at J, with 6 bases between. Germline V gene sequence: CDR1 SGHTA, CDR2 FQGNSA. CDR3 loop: CASSFQGYEQYF. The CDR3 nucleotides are TGTGCCAGCAGCTTTCAGGGCTACGAGCAGTACTTC.